The next 28 T cell receptor beta chains were all read from a single sample in a study of cytomegalovirus exposure and HLA in healthy donors. 60 Vbeta and 13 Jbeta primers were used in PCR. Sequencing used immunoSEQ multiplex PCR; TCRdb keeps in-frame clones, though not all of them. The sample yields 130,000 to 150,000 clones, roughly three quarters seen once. The specimen sequenced was PBMCs. These receptors were obtained from a woman between 45 and 65 years old in good health and CMV-seronegative.

The chain carries TRBV4-3 and TRBJ2-1; 7 nucleotides align to TRBD1. Trimming removed 1 base from V and 7 bases from J; junction bases left unmatched: 7. CDR3 size: 15 residues. Germline V gives CDR1 LGHNA, CDR2 YSLEER. The CDR3 region has the DNA TGCGCCAGCAGCCAAGGGGGACAGATTATGAATGAGCAGTTCTTC. Protein sequence: CASSQGGQIMNEQFF.

In its sample, this clone was seen a few times. This chain joins TRBV6-5 and TRBJ2-7; TRBD2 matches 7 bases. Trimming removed 2 bases from V and 2 bases from J; junction bases left unmatched: 3. Germline CDR1 and CDR2: MNHEY and SVGAGI. There are 14 residues in the CDR3. Here the CDR3 reads CASSYSAGAYEQYF. Written as DNA, the CDR3 is TGTGCCAGCAGTTACAGTGCGGGGGCCTACGAGCAGTACTTC.

The rearrangement links TRBV5-1 to TRBJ2-1; 13 bases are shared with TRBD2. With 0 bases clipped from V and 10 bases from J, the junction kept 7 bases outside the gene matches. This CDR3 is 16 amino acids long. Germline CDR1 SGHRS, CDR2 YFSETQ. The CDR3 sequence is CASSLVLAGGPLEQFF. For the CDR3, the DNA is TGCGCCAGCAGCTTGGTACTAGCGGGGGGGCCGTTAGAGCAGTTCTTC.

The chain combines TRBV11-2 with TRBJ1-6; no clear D gene. The germline V and J ends were trimmed by 1 base and 9 bases, with 13 bases remaining between them. Germline V lookup: CDR1 SGHAT, CDR2 FQNNGV. The CDR3 has 15 amino acids. In DNA, the CDR3 is TGTGCCAGCAGCTTAGTCTCGGTTTCTAGTTCACCCCTCCACTTT. This sequence encodes CASSLVSVSSSPLHF.

The table lists this clone with a count of one. This chain links TRBV5-3 with TRBJ2-5, with D perhaps matching TRBD1 (6 bases). TRBV5-3 is reported as an ORF; its role is uncertain. Trimming removed 3 bases from V and 4 bases from J, with 13 bases in between. The CDR3 is 14 residues long. This CDR3 is CARSSNPGAETQYF. The CDR3 nucleotides read TGTGCCAGAAGCTCCAACCCAGGGGCAGAGACCCAGTACTTC.

CDR3 residues: CAWRQDRGGNTIYF. CDR3 DNA sequence: TGTGCCTGGAGGCAGGACAGGGGTGGAAACACCATATATTTT. The V call is TRBV30, the J call TRBJ1-3; 9 bases agree with TRBD1. The CDR3 runs 14 residues. J was trimmed by 3 bases and V by 3 bases; bases with no gene match: 3. The germline V gene has CDR1 GTSNPN and CDR2 SVGIG (reference sequence).

This clone has a handful of counts. The rearrangement links TRBV5-6 to TRBJ2-1, with 11 bases lining up with TRBD2. CDR3 size: 13 residues. Unmatched junction bases numbered 2, after V lost 5 bases and J lost 7 bases. Per the germline V gene, CDR1 is SGHDT and CDR2 is YYEEEE. The CDR3 region has the DNA TGTGCCAGCAGATGGACTAGCGGGAATGAGCAGTTCTTC. It specifies CASRWTSGNEQFF.

This clone was picked up a small number of times. The rearrangement joins TRBV6-5 to TRBJ1-5, with a tentative D call TRBD1 (5 bases). The CDR3 extends over 14 amino acids. In germline, CDR1 is MNHEY, CDR2 SVGAGI. The V gene lost 4 bases and the J gene lost 7 bases, with 14 bases spanning the gap. CDR3 in amino acids: CASSWGGSGQPQHF. The DNA for the CDR3 is TGTGCCAGCAGTTGGGGGGGATCAGGGCAGCCCCAGCATTTT.

Only a few counts were recorded for this clone. The chain is built from TRBV7-8 and TRBJ2-7, with a weak D call TRBD2 (7 bases). V was cut by 6 bases and J by 5 bases, with 23 bases left in between. The germline V gene encodes CDR1 SGHVS and CDR2 FQNEAQ. This CDR3 contains 16 residues. CDR3 DNA sequence: TGTGCCAGCAGGGACGAGGGAGGGGGGCTTTCCCACGAGCAGTACTTC. Its translation: CASRDEGGGLSHEQYF.

The chain recombines TRBV5-1 with TRBJ1-4; the match to TRBD1 covers 7 bases. Germline CDR1 SGHRS, CDR2 YFSETQ. This CDR3 is 15 amino acids long. Unmatched junction bases numbered 4, after V lost 3 bases and J lost 2 bases. CDR3 region: CASSSGDSTNEKLFF. The CDR3 coding sequence is TGCGCCAGCAGCTCCGGGGACAGTACTAATGAAAAACTGTTTTTT.

This chain uses TRBV19 with TRBJ2-4; D possibly corresponds to TRBD2 (7 bases). Germline CDR1 reads LNHDA; CDR2 reads SQIVND (reference sequence). The V end lost 7 bases, the J end lost 0 bases, and 22 bases lay between the germline ends. The CDR3 consists of 18 residues. DNA of the CDR3: TGTGCCAGTAACCCGATGATCCAGGGGAGGGTAGCCAAAAACATTCAGTACTTC. Its protein is CASNPMIQGRVAKNIQYF.

CDR3 loop: CASSDPGTGGASGANVLTF. The CDR3 bases are TGTGCCAGCAGTGACCCCGGGACAGGGGGCGCTTCGGGGGCCAACGTCCTGACTTTC. The chain has TRBV6-1 and TRBJ2-6; 12 bases agree with TRBD1. This CDR3 has 19 amino acids. Germline loops: CDR1 MNHNS, CDR2 SASEGT. The V and J ends lost 3 bases and 4 bases, in that order; junction bases with no gene match: 10.

The chain joins TRBV5-6 to TRBJ2-5, with 7 bases identical to TRBD1. V lost 2 bases to trimming and J lost 11 bases; unmatched junction nucleotides: 6. Looked up from germline, CDR1 is SGHDT and CDR2 is YYEEEE. The CDR3 runs to 12 residues. Here the CDR3 reads CASSFRDRGQYF. Here the CDR3 DNA reads TGTGCCAGCAGCTTTAGGGACAGAGGGCAGTACTTC.

J is TRBJ2-1 and V is TRBV6-5; no firm D call. The CDR3 has 13 amino acids. The V gene lost 0 bases and the J gene lost 9 bases, with 9 bases spanning the gap. The V gene's germline CDR1 is MNHEY and CDR2 SVGAGI. The CDR3 sequence is CASSYSRHSEQFF. Here the CDR3 DNA reads TGTGCCAGCAGTTACTCGAGGCATAGTGAGCAGTTCTTC.

This sequence joins TRBV11-3 and TRBJ2-2; D is possibly TRBD2 (5 bases). The V gene lost 5 bases and the J gene lost 0 bases, with 10 bases spanning the gap. The length of the CDR3 is 15 residues. Germline V gene sequence: CDR1 SGHNT, CDR2 YENEEA. Here the CDR3 reads CASSISAANTGELFF. DNA of the CDR3: TGTGCCAGCAGCATTAGCGCCGCGAACACCGGGGAGCTGTTTTTT.

The chain carries TRBV7-9 and TRBJ1-4; D perhaps matches TRBD1 (6 bases). V dropped 4 bases and J dropped 4 bases, with 16 bases sitting between them. The CDR3 consists of 16 residues. CDR1 and CDR2 (germline): SEHNR, FQNEAQ (reference sequence). CDR3 region: CASSSTGTLDNEKLFF. The CDR3 region has the DNA TGTGCCAGCAGCTCGACCGGGACATTGGATAATGAAAAACTGTTTTTT. Full variable domain (missing parts from reference TRBV7-9 and TRBJ1-4): DTGVSQNPRHKITKRGQNVTFRCDPISEHNRLYWYRQTLGQGPEFLTYFQNEAQLEKSRLLSDRFSAERPKGSFSTLEIQRTEQGDSAMYLCASSSTGTLDNEKLFFGSGTQLSVL.

The chain carries TRBV4-1 and TRBJ2-3; 7 bases map to TRBD1. With 0 bases clipped from V and 1 base from J, the junction kept 10 bases outside the gene matches. The CDR3 consists of 18 residues. The germline CDR1 and CDR2 sequences are MGHRA and YSYEKL. The CDR3 reads CASSQESVWDRGTDTQYF. CDR3 nucleotides: TGCGCCAGCAGCCAAGAAAGCGTTTGGGACAGAGGCACAGATACGCAGTATTTT.

This clone appeared a few times. The rearrangement uses TRBV4-1 and TRBJ1-1, with unresolved D. The CDR3 spans 13 residues. Per germline, CDR1 MGHRA and CDR2 YSYEKL. V shed 0 bases and J shed 10 bases, with 12 bases lying between them. CDR3 loop: CASSQDRGLAAFF. DNA of the CDR3: TGCGCCAGCAGCCAAGATCGCGGCCTGGCAGCTTTCTTT.

The chain links TRBV7-8 to TRBJ1-1; tentative D call: TRBD1 (6 bases). CDR3 size: 15 residues. Between the trimmed V and J ends, which lost 5 bases and 1 base, there was a span of 14 bases. Germline CDR1 SGHVS, CDR2 FQNEAQ. The chain's CDR3 is CASSLLGTSNTEAFF. CDR3 DNA: TGTGCCAGCAGCCTTCTTGGGACATCGAACACTGAAGCTTTCTTT.

The chain carries TRBV19 and TRBJ1-5, with D maybe TRBD1 (5 bases). V lost 1 base and J 3 bases, leaving 19 bases between the germline ends. This CDR3 spans 18 amino acids. The V gene's germline CDR1 is LNHDA and CDR2 SQIVND (reference sequence). The CDR3 loop reads CASSIVLGGQGLNQPQHF. The CDR3 DNA is TGTGCCAGTAGTATAGTGTTGGGTGGGCAGGGACTCAATCAGCCCCAGCATTTT. Combining the CDR3 with reference TRBV19 and TRBJ1-5 gives the whole variable domain DGGITQSPKYLFRKEGQNVTLSCEQNLNHDAMYWYRQDPGQGLRLIYYSQIVNDFQKGDIAEGYSVSREKKESFPLTVTSAQKNPTAFYLCASSIVLGGQGLNQPQHFGDGTRLSIL.

A note on this clone: Its ends do not fully match the called genes, so a read error is possible. The chain combines TRBV5-1 with TRBJ2-7, with D unclear. The CDR3 contains 12 residues. Germline-derived CDR1 and CDR2 are SGHRS and YFSETQ. The CDR3 spells CASSLTGYVQYF. The CDR3 nucleotides are TGCGCCAGCAGCTTAACGGGTTACGTGCAGTACTTC.

In DNA, the CDR3 is TGTGCCAGCAGCTTAGGACAGGAAGGCATTCAGTACTTC. Protein: CASSLGQEGIQYF. The chain recombines TRBV7-8 with TRBJ2-4; possibly TRBD1 for D (6 bases). Germline CDR1 reads SGHVS; CDR2 reads FQNEAQ. The CDR3 is made up of 13 amino acids. The ends were cut back, 1 base at V and 9 bases at J, with 10 bases in the middle. Supplemented by reference TRBV7-8 and TRBJ2-4, the full variable domain reads GAGVSQSPRYKVAKRGQDVALRCDPISGHVSLFWYQQALGQGPEFLTYFQNEAQLDKSGLPSDRFFAERPEGSVSTLKIQRTQQEDSAVYLCASSLGQEGIQYFGAGTRLSVL.

In this sample, this clone turned up once. The CDR3 DNA sequence: TGTGCCAGCGAGGACAGGGGGCTTCAGCCCCAGCATTTT. This gives the protein CASEDRGLQPQHF. The gene calls are TRBV21-1 and TRBJ1-5; the D call TRBD1 from the table was never checked on the DNA. TRBV21-1 is assigned pseudogene status. This CDR3 comprises 13 residues.

The chain is built from TRBV28 and TRBJ1-2; D unclear. Trimming shortened V by 5 bases and J by 5 bases, and 24 bases separated the two germline ends. CDR1 and CDR2 from the germline V gene are MDHEN and SYDVKM. The CDR3 is made up of 17 amino acids. CDR3 loop: CASSASLEADTLYGYTF. In nucleotides, the CDR3 is TGTGCCAGCAGTGCCTCATTGGAGGCAGACACCCTTTATGGCTACACCTTC.

The chain joins TRBV6-6 to TRBJ1-5; D remains ambiguous. The V end lost 7 bases, the J end lost 5 bases, and 12 bases lay between the germline ends. There are 13 residues in the CDR3. The germline V gene encodes CDR1 MNHNY and CDR2 SVGAGI (reference sequence). The CDR3: CASTVLPDQPQHF. The CDR3 bases are TGTGCCAGCACAGTCCTCCCCGATCAGCCCCAGCATTTT.

The chain combines TRBV10-3 with TRBJ2-1; 7 bases align to TRBD1. The V and J ends lost 4 bases and 6 bases, in that order; junction bases with no gene match: 3. Per germline, CDR1 ENHRY and CDR2 SYGVKD. The CDR3 runs to 13 residues. DNA for the CDR3: TGTGCCATCAGTGGTAGACAGGGCAATGAGCAGTTCTTC. It translates to CAISGRQGNEQFF.

The chain links TRBV20-1 to TRBJ2-7, with a possible D match to TRBD1 (6 bases). The germline gives CDR1 DFQATT, CDR2 SNEGSKA (reference sequence). Trimming took 4 bases from V and 4 from J, leaving 8 bases between them. The CDR3 runs 11 residues. The CDR3 sequence: CSAIRGYEQYF. Written as DNA, the CDR3 is TGCAGTGCTATCAGGGGTTACGAGCAGTACTTC.

This chain uses TRBV6-5 with TRBJ1-6; 8 nucleotides line up with TRBD1. CDR1 is MNHEY and CDR2 is SVGAGI in the germline V gene. Losses at the gene ends were 6 bases for V and 13 bases for J; bases not matched to a gene: 14. CDR3 size: 15 residues. The CDR3 DNA reads as TGTGCCAGCAGACAGGACAGGGCGTCCCTGGGGCCCCTCCACTTT. It codes for CASRQDRASLGPLHF.